This T cell receptor (beta chain) was documented in a study of regulatory T cells in long-lasting Graves disease (TCRdb year 2021). Turning to the overall study: In the newly diagnosed Graves' disease group, patients had been taking antithyroid drugs for less than 3 months. The study took place in China and was registered as a clinical trial. TCR sequencing covered about 13 persistent and roughly 20 newly diagnosed Graves' disease patients, 33 samples in total. Persistent Graves' disease patients were compared with newly diagnosed Graves' disease patients by peripheral blood TCR sequencing and RNA sequencing.

There are a few counts of this clonotype. The antigen it recognizes is unknown. Base-call qualities are not available, and no considerably larger clone is one nucleotide away. Library construction relied on multiplex PCR. Instrument used: Illumina HiSeq 4000. To build TCR beta libraries, CDR3 regions were amplified by Arm-PCR using iRepertoire HTBI primers. PCR products were gel purified before sequencing. The authors processed their data as follows. Gene usage analysis of CDR3 amino acid clonotypes used the approximately 62 TRBV and some 13 TRBJ segments found across samples. COPE and FqMerger were used to merge filtered high-quality paired reads into contigs. BLAST was used to align contigs to IMGT TRBV, TRBD and TRBJ reference genes, with CDR3 defined following IMGT. Any clonotype with a frequency above 0.1% was classified as a highly expanded clone. Shannon entropy served as the measure of repertoire diversity, while the Gini coefficient captured V-J evenness. A clonotype found in more than one individual was treated as public. TCRdb trimmed public reads at Q25 via fastp, called clones via MiXCR and kept in-frame beta chains. Duplicate CDR3 protein sequences are folded into a single record with the most common DNA and genes. TCRdb's processing, not the authors' own work, is the source of the V and J calls. Present in this sample are 300,000 to 400,000 distinct CDR3 sequences, 18% of which were seen just once. 38% of the sample is in the top ten clones.

Paper-wide results and their limitations: Peripheral blood alone was examined, since thyroid tissue, which constituted the primary lesion, could not be accessed. Only the TCR beta chain was sequenced and analyzed. Lower TCR Shannon entropy and fewer highly expanded clones were observed in persistent Graves' disease patients than in newly diagnosed patients, which suggested clonal expansion. The authors noted that the small sample size was a limitation that may lower accuracy. Preferential use of TRBV28, TRBJ1-2 and TRBJ2-5 was observed in persistent disease, whereas TRBV20-1 and TRBJ2-1 were favored in newly diagnosed disease. A larger number of public clonotypes was shared among persistent patients (around 2,700) than among newly diagnosed patients (approximately 930).

In light of the paper, this sample's time point label describes: newly diagnosed GD, antithyroid drugs for less than 3 months. For both TCR sequencing and RNA sequencing, RNA was extracted from PBMCs in TRIzol. Graves' disease was diagnosed according to American Thyroid Association guidelines. Patients were recruited from an endocrinology department in Xi'an, China. Each patient gave approximately 10 milliliters of peripheral blood, collected in an EDTA anticoagulant tube. Ficoll Paque Plus density gradient separation was used to isolate PBMCs, and no further T cell sorting was done. An Agilent 2100 Bioanalyzer and agarose gel were used to check RNA quality, while a NanoDrop 2000 measured RNA concentration. Germline trimming: 2 bases from V, 5 bases from J; junction bases outside gene matches: 6. Via the germline V gene, CDR1 is SQVTM and CDR2 ANQGSEA. The CDR3 holds 15 amino acids from the cysteine to the phenylalanine. Left in the record is the CDR3 DNA by itself, 45 bases read in frame from the first base.

This sequence uses TRBV29-1 and TRBJ2-3; 11 nucleotides in the junction match TRBD2. The source material was peripheral blood mononuclear cells (PBMCs), sampled at new diagnosis, from a patient treated with antithyroid drugs. The clonotype originates from a female donor with Graves disease. The nucleotides are TGCAGCGTTGAAACGACTAGCGGGACCTTAGATACGCAGTATTTT. It codes for CSVETTSGTLDTQYF.